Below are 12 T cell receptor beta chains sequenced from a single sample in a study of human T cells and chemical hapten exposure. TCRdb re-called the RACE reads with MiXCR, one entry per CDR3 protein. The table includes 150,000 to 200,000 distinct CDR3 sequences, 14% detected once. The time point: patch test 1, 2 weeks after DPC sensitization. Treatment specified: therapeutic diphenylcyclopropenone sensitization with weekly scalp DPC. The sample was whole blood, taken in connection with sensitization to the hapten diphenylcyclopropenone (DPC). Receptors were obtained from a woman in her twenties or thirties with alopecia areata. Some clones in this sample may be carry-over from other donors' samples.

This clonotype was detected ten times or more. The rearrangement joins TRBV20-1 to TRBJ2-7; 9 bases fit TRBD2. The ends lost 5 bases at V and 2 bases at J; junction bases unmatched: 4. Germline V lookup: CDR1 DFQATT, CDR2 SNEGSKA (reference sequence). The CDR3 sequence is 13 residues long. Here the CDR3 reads CSALLAGPYEQYF. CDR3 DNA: TGCAGTGCTCTTCTAGCGGGACCCTACGAGCAGTACTTC.

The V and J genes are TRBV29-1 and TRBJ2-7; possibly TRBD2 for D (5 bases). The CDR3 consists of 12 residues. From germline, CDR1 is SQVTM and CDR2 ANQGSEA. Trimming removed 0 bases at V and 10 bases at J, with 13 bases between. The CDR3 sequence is CSVEEGGDPQYF. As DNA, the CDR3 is TGCAGCGTTGAAGAAGGAGGAGATCCCCAGTACTTC.

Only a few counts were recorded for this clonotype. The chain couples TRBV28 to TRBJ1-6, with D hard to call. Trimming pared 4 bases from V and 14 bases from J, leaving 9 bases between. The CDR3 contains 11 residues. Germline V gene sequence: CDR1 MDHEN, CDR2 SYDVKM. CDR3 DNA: TGTGCCAGCAGTTCTTTTTTGGCCCTCCACTTT. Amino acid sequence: CASSSFLALHF.

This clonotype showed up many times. CDR3 nucleotide sequence: TGTGCCAGCAATCGACAGGGCCATGAAAAACTGTTTTTT. Translated: CASNRQGHEKLFF. The V call is TRBV12-3 or TRBV12-4, the J call TRBJ1-4, with 7 bases identical to TRBD1. This CDR3 region has 13 residues. The ends lost 7 bases at V and 6 bases at J; junction bases unmatched: 5.

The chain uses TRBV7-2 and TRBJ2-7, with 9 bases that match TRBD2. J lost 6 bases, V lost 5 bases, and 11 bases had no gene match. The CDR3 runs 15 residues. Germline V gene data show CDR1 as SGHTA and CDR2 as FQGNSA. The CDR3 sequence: CASSPNSGSWSEQYF. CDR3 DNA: TGTGCCAGCAGCCCGAATAGCGGGAGCTGGTCCGAGCAGTACTTC.

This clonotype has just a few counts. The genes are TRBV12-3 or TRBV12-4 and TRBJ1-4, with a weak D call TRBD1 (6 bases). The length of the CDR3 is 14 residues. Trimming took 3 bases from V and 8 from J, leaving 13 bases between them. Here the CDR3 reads CASSFRFRGEKLFF. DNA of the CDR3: TGTGCCAGCAGTTTCCGGTTCAGGGGCGAAAAACTGTTTTTT.

The CDR3 coding sequence is TGTGCCAGCAGGATTGGGCAGGGAGGAACTGAAGCTTTCTTT. Translated: CASRIGQGGTEAFF. The V and J genes are TRBV12-3 or TRBV12-4 and TRBJ1-1; TRBD1 is a possible D gene (5 bases). Trimming removed 6 bases from V and 5 bases from J, with 16 bases in between. The CDR3 spans 14 residues.

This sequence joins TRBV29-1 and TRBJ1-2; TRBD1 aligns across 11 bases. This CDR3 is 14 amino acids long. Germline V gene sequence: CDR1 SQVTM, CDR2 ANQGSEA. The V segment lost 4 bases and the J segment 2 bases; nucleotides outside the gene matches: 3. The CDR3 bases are TGCAGCGTTGCTGGGGACAGGGGGAACTATGGCTACACCTTC. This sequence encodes CSVAGDRGNYGYTF. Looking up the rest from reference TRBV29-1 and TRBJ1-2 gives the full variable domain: SAVISQKPSRDICQRGTSLTIQCQVDSQVTMMFWYRQQPGQSLTLIATANQGSEATYESGFVIDKFPISRPNLTFSTLTVSNMSPEDSSIYLCSVAGDRGNYGYTFGSGTRLTVV.

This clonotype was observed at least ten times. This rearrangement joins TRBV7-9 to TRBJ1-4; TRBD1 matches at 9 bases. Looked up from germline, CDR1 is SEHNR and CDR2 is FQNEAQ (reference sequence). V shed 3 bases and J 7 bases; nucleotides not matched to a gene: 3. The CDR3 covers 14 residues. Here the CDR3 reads CASSLGQGGEKLFF. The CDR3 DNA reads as TGTGCCAGCAGCTTGGGACAGGGAGGTGAAAAACTGTTTTTT.

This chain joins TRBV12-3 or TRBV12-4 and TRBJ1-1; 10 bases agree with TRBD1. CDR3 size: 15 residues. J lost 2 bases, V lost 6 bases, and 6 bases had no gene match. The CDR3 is CASRGQGIQNTEAFF. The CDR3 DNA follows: TGTGCCAGCAGGGGACAGGGGATACAAAACACTGAAGCTTTCTTT.

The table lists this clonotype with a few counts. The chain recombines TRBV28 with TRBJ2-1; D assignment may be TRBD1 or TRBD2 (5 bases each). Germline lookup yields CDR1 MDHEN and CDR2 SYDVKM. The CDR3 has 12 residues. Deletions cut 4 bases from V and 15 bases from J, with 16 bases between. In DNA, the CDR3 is TGTGCCAGCAGTTCCTCCCTGAGGGACCCGTTCTTC. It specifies CASSSSLRDPFF.

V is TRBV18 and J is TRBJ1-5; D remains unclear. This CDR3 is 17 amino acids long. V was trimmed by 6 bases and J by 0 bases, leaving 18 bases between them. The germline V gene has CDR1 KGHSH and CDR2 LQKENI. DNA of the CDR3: TGTGCCAGCTCCCCCACCGCAGCGCTGTATAGCAATCAGCCCCAGCATTTT. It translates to CASSPTAALYSNQPQHF.